These 21 T cell receptor beta chains came from one sample sequenced in a study of Ad26.COV2.S vaccination and SARS-CoV-2 variants. Here immunoSEQ multiplex PCR was the method, and the copy in TCRdb shows in-frame clones only, minus some. The sample carries around 450,000 clones, more than 75% recorded once. The treatment is: around 19 received Ad26.COV2.S at low or high dose, single or two shots; about 5 received placebo; per-sample allocation not given. Samples came from day 63 after the first vaccine or placebo injection. Source: peripheral blood, taken in a trial of Ad26.COV2.S vaccine versus placebo. The receptor source for this set is a person between 18 and 65 years old who received the Ad26.COV2.S COVID-19 vaccine or a placebo.

CDR3: CASSSAAAQTGILV. For the CDR3, the DNA is TGTGCCAGCAGTTCCGCCGCCGCGCAGACAGGGATTTTGGTC. V and J are TRBV6-2 or TRBV6-3 and TRBJ2-7; the match to TRBD1 covers 7 bases. Germline V lookup: CDR1 MNHEY, CDR2 SVGEGT. This CDR3 is 14 amino acids long.

In DNA, the CDR3 is TGTGCCAGCAGCGTCGACCAGGGAGACTATGGCTACACCTTC. Protein product: CASSVDQGDYGYTF. The rearrangement joins TRBV5-5 to TRBJ1-2, with TRBD1 as a possible D gene (5 bases). The CDR3 is 14 residues long. Per germline, CDR1 SGHKS and CDR2 YYEKEE (reference sequence). V was shortened by 4 bases and J by 3 bases, with 13 bases between the two germline ends.

The CDR3 bases are TGTGCCAGCAGCTTAGCAGGGAACGATACGCAGTATTTT. Its translation: CASSLAGNDTQYF. The J gene is TRBJ2-3, the V gene TRBV7-2; D is unclear. The CDR3 consists of 13 residues. V lost 0 bases to trimming and J lost 6 bases, with 7 bases between them. Germline loops: CDR1 SGHTA, CDR2 FQGNSA.

The chain has TRBV24-1 and TRBJ2-5; D is unclear. This CDR3 contains 16 residues. The V gene lost 1 base and the J gene lost 2 bases, with 13 bases spanning the gap. CDR1 is KGHDR, CDR2 SFDVKD, per germline. CDR3 sequence: CATSDFGRLHQETQYF. The CDR3 DNA reads as TGTGCCACCAGTGATTTCGGCAGGCTTCATCAAGAGACCCAGTACTTC.

Worth noting for this clone: Other DNA sequences in this sample translate to the same CDR3. This chain links TRBV27 with TRBJ2-7; TRBD1 matches at 8 bases. Germline values: CDR1 MNHEY, CDR2 SMNVEV (reference sequence). Trimming at V came to 5 bases and at J to 3 bases, leaving 3 bases not matched to a gene. The CDR3 runs to 13 residues. CDR3 protein: CASSPGQGYEQYF. CDR3 bases: TGTGCCAGCAGTCCCGGACAGGGCTACGAGCAGTACTTC.

J is TRBJ2-2 and V is TRBV7-2; D tentatively reads TRBD1 or TRBD2 (6 bases each). The CDR3 contains 14 residues. V lost 4 bases to trimming and J lost 5 bases, with 11 bases between them. Per germline, CDR1 SGHTA and CDR2 FQGNSA. The CDR3 region has the DNA TGTGCCAGCAGCTCGAGGGGGGAAACCGGGGAGCTGTTTTTT. Its protein product is CASSSRGETGELFF. The variable domain in full, with the rest retrieved from reference TRBV7-2 and TRBJ2-2, is GAGVSQSPSNKVTEKGKDVELRCDPISGHTALYWYRQSLGQGLEFLIYFQGNSAPDKSGLPSDRFSAERTGGSVSTLTIQRTQQEDSAVYLCASSSRGETGELFFGEGSRLTVL.

V and J are TRBV7-9 and TRBJ2-7; TRBD1 matches at 12 bases. Per germline, CDR1 SEHNR and CDR2 FQNEAQ (reference sequence). This CDR3 contains 16 residues. V lost 1 base, J lost 3 bases, and 4 bases stayed unmatched. The CDR3 region is CASSLGGQGAIYEQYF. The CDR3 DNA reads TGTGCCAGCAGCTTAGGGGGACAGGGGGCGATCTACGAGCAGTACTTC.

The chain is built from TRBV19 and TRBJ1-6; D unclear. Germline V CDR1 and CDR2: LNHDA, SQIVND (reference sequence). There are 16 residues in the CDR3. V lost 3 bases and J lost 9, with 18 bases in between. Here the CDR3 reads CASSMNAGSLGSPLHF. DNA for the CDR3: TGTGCCAGTAGTATGAATGCTGGGTCGCTCGGTTCACCCCTCCACTTT.

V and J are TRBV7-6 and TRBJ1-1; D unclear. Trimming left V 0 bases short and J 11 bases short, with 13 bases between. The CDR3 loop spans 13 amino acids. Looked up from germline, CDR1 is SGHVS and CDR2 is FNYEAQ. CDR3 loop: CASSLASDYVAFF. Written as DNA, the CDR3 is TGTGCCAGCAGCTTAGCGTCTGACTACGTCGCTTTCTTT.

The gene calls are TRBV7-2 and TRBJ1-1; 7 nucleotides agree with TRBD1. In germline, CDR1 is SGHTA, CDR2 FQGNSA. The V and J ends lost 4 bases and 3 bases, in that order; junction bases with no gene match: 5. The CDR3 length is 14 residues. CDR3 loop: CASSSRDRDTEAFF. The CDR3 DNA follows: TGTGCCAGCAGCTCTCGGGACAGAGACACTGAAGCTTTCTTT.

Points on this clone: Other DNA variants within this sample encode the same CDR3. The chain combines TRBV7-9 with TRBJ1-5; D is uncertain. The CDR3 sequence is 12 residues long. The germline V gene encodes CDR1 SEHNR and CDR2 FQNEAQ (reference sequence). With 1 base removed from V and 7 bases from J, the gap between germline ends came to 5 bases. The CDR3 nucleotides are TGTGCCAGCAGCTTAGGGGGACAGCCCCAGCATTTT. As protein: CASSLGGQPQHF.

The chain couples TRBV28 to TRBJ1-4, with TRBD1 as a possible D gene (5 bases). The CDR3 has 12 amino acids. V was trimmed by 2 bases and J by 10 bases, leaving 8 bases between them. Looked up from germline, CDR1 is MDHEN and CDR2 is SYDVKM. The CDR3 loop is CASSLPGGKLFF. DNA of the CDR3: TGTGCCAGCAGTTTACCTGGGGGAAAACTGTTTTTT.

The chain is built from TRBV3-1 (or the pseudogene TRBV3-2) and TRBJ2-3; D is unclear. V lost 4 bases to trimming and J lost 0 bases, with 14 bases between them. Germline V gene sequence: CDR1 LGHDT, CDR2 YNNKEL (reference sequence). This CDR3 region has 16 residues. CDR3 amino acids: CASSLQGGTSTDTQYF. CDR3 bases: TGTGCCAGCAGCCTTCAAGGCGGTACTAGCACAGATACGCAGTATTTT.

The chain couples TRBV10-3 to TRBJ1-3; TRBD1 aligns across 10 bases. The CDR3 consists of 16 residues. The V gene end was trimmed by 5 bases and the J gene end by 2 bases; junction bases not matched to a gene: 6. Germline V CDR1 and CDR2: ENHRY, SYGVKD. In DNA form, the CDR3 reads TGTGCCATCAGTAACCGGGACAGGGGAGCTGGAAACACCATATATTTT. Translating gives CAISNRDRGAGNTIYF.

The gene calls are TRBV19 and TRBJ2-3; possibly TRBD2 for D (6 bases). V dropped 7 bases and J dropped 9 bases, with 17 bases sitting between them. CDR1 is LNHDA, CDR2 SQIVND, per germline (reference sequence). The CDR3 spans 13 residues. The CDR3 coding sequence is TGTGCCAGTAAAATGGAGGGGAGCGGGACGCAGTATTTT. It codes for CASKMEGSGTQYF.

This chain links TRBV7-9 with TRBJ2-1; either TRBD1 or TRBD2 may fit D (6 bases each). Germline assignment: CDR1 SEHNR and CDR2 FQNEAQ (reference sequence). V lost 2 bases and J lost 4, with 12 bases in between. This CDR3 region has 15 residues. The CDR3, as DNA: TGTGCCAGCAGCTTACCGGGGGCCGATTACAATGAGCAGTTCTTC. This gives the protein CASSLPGADYNEQFF.

CDR3 bases: TGCGCCAGCAGCCAAGATCGGCTAGCGGGGGGCGAGCAGTACTTC. This sequence encodes CASSQDRLAGGEQYF. The chain links TRBV4-3 to TRBJ2-7; 11 nucleotides align to TRBD2. After removal of 0 bases from V and 6 bases from J, the junction contained 4 bases not matched to a gene. The CDR3 spans 15 residues. Per the germline V gene, CDR1 is LGHNA and CDR2 is YSLEER.

J is TRBJ2-3 and V is TRBV6-1, with D possibly TRBD1 on 5 matching bases. The CDR3 runs to 13 residues. Germline assignment: CDR1 MNHNS and CDR2 SASEGT. V was pared by 2 bases and J by 5 bases, with 8 bases between. The chain's CDR3 is CASSELRVDTQYF. For the CDR3, the DNA is TGTGCCAGCAGTGAACTCAGGGTAGATACGCAGTATTTT.

This chain links TRBV18 with TRBJ1-1; D remains unclear. Trimming took off 3 bases at V and 1 base at J, with 9 bases between the two ends. Germline CDR1 reads KGHSH; CDR2 reads LQKENI. This CDR3 contains 14 residues. In DNA, the CDR3 is TGTGCCAGCTCACCTTCGAAGGCGAACACTGAAGCTTTCTTT. This encodes CASSPSKANTEAFF.

This chain joins TRBV30 and TRBJ2-1; 9 nucleotides match TRBD2. The CDR3 is made up of 14 amino acids. The V gene end was trimmed by 3 bases and the J gene end by 9 bases; junction bases not matched to a gene: 9. Germline loops: CDR1 GTSNPN, CDR2 SVGIG (reference sequence). The CDR3 loop is CAWRRAGGPLEQFF. CDR3 coding DNA: TGTGCCTGGAGGAGGGCGGGGGGGCCACTTGAGCAGTTCTTC.

The V and J genes are TRBV5-6 and TRBJ1-2; TRBD1 agrees at 9 bases. V was pared by 3 bases and J by 1 base, with 4 bases of the junction left unmatched. The CDR3 has 15 residues. Germline V gives CDR1 SGHDT, CDR2 YYEEEE. CDR3 bases: TGTGCCAGCAGCTGGGACAGGGTAGGTAACTATGGCTACACCTTC. Protein sequence: CASSWDRVGNYGYTF.